Listed here are 23 T cell receptor beta chains from one sample, sequenced in a study of T cells in Graves' hyperthyroidism and ophthalmopathy. Researchers took RNA transcripts and amplified the TCR beta CDR3 regions from them. HTBI primers were employed in a first-round RT-PCR of the TCR CDR3. TCRdb processed the multiplex PCR reads anew with MiXCR; each CDR3 protein has one entry. The top ten hold around 5.4% of the sample, which has roughly 500,000 distinct CDR3 sequences, over 11% seen once. What was sequenced was blood. These receptors all come from a woman aged 30 to 39 with Graves' hyperthyroidism that later progressed to Graves' ophthalmopathy.

In the case of this clonotype: Just one base apart from a much larger clone, this may be a read error. This sequence joins TRBV27 and TRBJ2-1; a possible D gene is TRBD2 (5 bases). This CDR3 region has 11 residues. V lost 7 bases to trimming and J lost 7 bases, with 8 bases between them. In germline, CDR1 is MNHEY, CDR2 SMNVEV (reference sequence). The CDR3 sequence: CASTSGNEQFF. The CDR3 region has the DNA TGTGCCAGCACCTCGGGGAATGAGCAGTTCTTC.

This clonotype has only a few counts. Given a much more abundant clone one base away, this may be a read error. V is TRBV5-1 and J is TRBJ2-3, with D unresolved. This CDR3 contains 14 residues. The germline CDR1 and CDR2 sequences are SGHRS and YFSETQ. The CDR3 DNA reads as TGCGCCAGCAGCGCCGACTCCTACACAGATATGCAGTATTTT. Amino acids: CASSADSYTDMQYF.

At least ten counts were recorded for this clonotype. CDR3 sequence reads: CSARDMFYNEQFF. The CDR3 DNA follows: TGCAGTGCTAGAGATATGTTTTACAATGAGCAGTTCTTC. This chain links TRBV20-1 with TRBJ2-1; D uncertain. The CDR3 covers 13 residues. The V end was cut by 0 bases, the J end by 4 bases, with 7 bases between. Germline CDR1 and CDR2: DFQATT and SNEGSKA (reference sequence).

This clonotype was found many times. The chain uses TRBV19 and TRBJ1-4, with TRBD1 matching over 9 bases. CDR1 is LNHDA, CDR2 SQIVND, per germline (reference sequence). This CDR3 spans 17 amino acids. The trim removed 6 bases at V and 4 bases at J, leaving 12 bases unmatched. Here the CDR3 reads CASSLTGTGNGNEKLFF. DNA for the CDR3: TGTGCCAGTAGCCTCACCGGGACAGGGAACGGTAATGAAAAACTGTTTTTT.

This clonotype appeared a few times. The gene calls are TRBV9 and TRBJ2-3; D remains unclear. V was trimmed by 0 bases and J by 4 bases, leaving 15 bases between them. The germline V gene encodes CDR1 SGDLS and CDR2 YYNGEE. The CDR3 is made up of 16 amino acids. CDR3 sequence reads: CASSVAGGKGPDTQYF. The CDR3 DNA reads as TGTGCCAGCAGCGTAGCAGGCGGTAAAGGCCCAGATACGCAGTATTTT. Full variable domain (rest looked up from reference TRBV9 and TRBJ2-3): DSGVTQTPKHLITATGQRVTLRCSPRSGDLSVYWYQQSLDQGLQFLIQYYNGEERAKGNILERFSAQQFPDLHSELNLSSLELGDSALYFCASSVAGGKGPDTQYFGPGTRLTVL.

Comment on this clonotype: A much more abundant neighbour one base away suggests this may be a read error. CDR3 DNA: TGTGCCAGCAGCGTAAGGGCGGACTCCTACAATGAGCAGTCCTTC. It specifies CASSVRADSYNEQSF. V and J are TRBV9 and TRBJ2-1, with a weak D call TRBD2 (5 bases). The CDR3 sequence is 15 residues long. Germline CDR1 and CDR2: SGDLS and YYNGEE.

This chain links TRBV14 with TRBJ2-2, with unresolved D. Trimming shortened V by 5 bases and J by 4 bases, and 14 bases separated the two germline ends. The CDR3 runs 15 residues. Germline CDR1 is SGHDN and CDR2 is FVKESK. DNA of the CDR3: TGTGCCAGCAGCGCGGCGGTCGTGGGCACCGGGGAGCTGTTTTTT. Translation gives CASSAAVVGTGELFF.

About this clonotype: Possible read error: a much larger clone is one base away. The gene calls are TRBV18 and TRBJ2-1; D not resolved. Germline V CDR1 and CDR2: KGHSH, LQKENI. V gave up 1 base and J gave up 4 bases, with 5 bases separating them. The CDR3 covers 13 residues. CDR3 protein: CASSPQGYNEQFF. CDR3 sequence (DNA): TGTGCCAGCTCACCACAGGGTTACAATGAGCAGTTCTTC.

In the case of this clonotype: A read error is possible here, since a much larger clone lies one base away. This chain joins TRBV20-1 and TRBJ1-1; unclear D gene. There are 17 residues in the CDR3. CDR1 and CDR2 from the germline V gene are DFQATT and SNEGSKA (reference sequence). DNA for the CDR3: TGCGGTGCCTTATTTCGGGTAGTACAGACTGGCGGGGCTGAAGCTTTCTTT. Encoded protein: CGALFRVVQTGGAEAFF.

This clonotype was seen many times. The gene calls are TRBV30 and TRBJ2-4; TRBD2 might be the D (5 bases). The CDR3 totals 11 residues. The V and J ends lost 5 bases and 11 bases respectively, with 13 bases between them. Germline CDR1 GTSNPN, CDR2 SVGIG (reference sequence). CDR3 bases: TGTGCCTGGGGACTCGCGGGCCTTCAGTACTTC. Protein product: CAWGLAGLQYF.

Note on this clonotype: This likely comes from a read error, as the CDR3 has no conserved phenylalanine or tryptophan at its end. The chain joins TRBV7-2 to TRBJ1-1; D remains ambiguous. Germline lookup yields CDR1 SGHTA and CDR2 FQGNSA. The CDR3 sequence is 13 residues long. The ends were cut back, 6 bases at V and 2 bases at J, with 10 bases in the middle. DNA of the CDR3: TGTGCCAGCAGAACTGACGAAAACACTGAAGCTTTCCTT. It encodes CASRTDENTEAFL.

V and J are TRBV28 and TRBJ2-1; maybe TRBD2 (6 bases). The length of the CDR3 is 14 residues. Germline V gene sequence: CDR1 MDHEN, CDR2 SYDVKM. V was pared by 8 bases and J by 5 bases, with 16 bases between. CDR3: CASAWRDPNNEQFF. CDR3 DNA: TGTGCCAGCGCTTGGCGGGACCCTAACAATGAGCAGTTCTTC.

The chain combines TRBV10-3 with TRBJ2-1; 9 bases fit TRBD2. Germline-derived CDR1 and CDR2 are ENHRY and SYGVKD. V was pared by 4 bases and J by 2 bases, with 9 bases of the junction left unmatched. This CDR3 contains 17 residues. The CDR3 sequence is CAISGLSTSGAYNEQFF. As DNA, the CDR3 is TGTGCCATCAGTGGTCTCTCGACTAGCGGTGCCTACAATGAGCAGTTCTTC.

This clonotype was seen ten or more times. The rearrangement links TRBV9 to TRBJ2-1; TRBD2 matches 8 bases. Germline V gene sequence: CDR1 SGDLS, CDR2 YYNGEE. V trimming: 3 bases; J trimming: 9 bases; junction bases outside the gene matches: 8. The CDR3 runs 14 residues. CDR3 sequence reads: CASSATSGGGEQFF. The CDR3, as DNA: TGTGCCAGCAGCGCTACCTCGGGGGGGGGTGAGCAGTTCTTC.

This clonotype was counted at least ten times. The CDR3 spells CASCGHLAADTQYF. The DNA for the CDR3 is TGTGCCAGCTGCGGCCACCTCGCAGCAGATACGCAGTATTTT. V usage is TRBV6-1 and J usage is TRBJ2-3; no clear D. The CDR3 has 14 residues. Per the germline V gene, CDR1 is MNHNS and CDR2 is SASEGT. Trimming took 8 bases from V and 4 from J, leaving 16 bases between them.

The table lists this clonotype with many counts. The chain employs TRBV12-5 and TRBJ2-7; D gene ambiguous. CDR1 LGHNT and CDR2 FRNRAP come from the germline V gene. V was pared by 6 bases and J by 6 bases, with 21 bases between. This CDR3 region has 15 residues. CDR3 amino acids: CASGTYSSLGREQYF. For the CDR3, the DNA is TGTGCTAGTGGCACTTACAGCTCTCTGGGCCGCGAGCAGTACTTC.

This clonotype has ten or more counts. V gene TRBV27 combines with J gene TRBJ1-1, with 10 bases that match TRBD1. V lost 4 bases, J lost 4 bases, and 6 bases stayed unmatched. The CDR3 consists of 15 residues. CDR1 and CDR2 (germline): MNHEY, SMNVEV (reference sequence). The CDR3 nucleotides are TGTGCCAGCAGTTCGTGGACAGGGGGATCCACTGAAGCTTTCTTT. Translating it yields CASSSWTGGSTEAFF.

This clonotype was counted ten times or more. The chain uses TRBV10-3 and TRBJ1-4; D not certain. V lost 2 bases to trimming and J lost 8 bases, with 15 bases between them. Germline lookup yields CDR1 ENHRY and CDR2 SYGVKD. This CDR3 has 15 residues. CDR3 DNA sequence: TGTGCCATCAGTGAGACGGCGGCCCTTGTGGAAAAACTGTTTTTT. Amino acid sequence: CAISETAALVEKLFF.

The chain carries TRBV20-1 and TRBJ1-4, with D unresolved. Between the trimmed V and J ends, which lost 4 bases and 5 bases, there was a span of 14 bases. The CDR3 is made up of 14 amino acids. Germline values: CDR1 DFQATT, CDR2 SNEGSKA (reference sequence). CDR3 DNA: TGCAGTGCTATCAGTCCTGGCGCAAATGAAAAACTGTTTTTT. It encodes CSAISPGANEKLFF.

This clonotype has at least ten counts. This chain connects TRBV19 to TRBJ2-1; 7 nucleotides line up with TRBD2. J was trimmed by 5 bases and V by 9 bases; bases with no gene match: 10. The V gene's germline CDR1 is LNHDA and CDR2 SQIVND (reference sequence). This CDR3 has 14 residues. DNA for the CDR3: TGTGCCAGGTGCCGGGCGGCGGGGGACAATGAGCAGTTCTTC. The encoded protein is CARCRAAGDNEQFF.

This clonotype was observed many times. This chain links TRBV19 with TRBJ1-5, with 8 nucleotides matching TRBD1. Germline-derived CDR1 and CDR2 are LNHDA and SQIVND (reference sequence). The CDR3 has 15 residues. The V and J ends lost 8 bases and 6 bases, in that order; junction bases with no gene match: 12. In DNA form, the CDR3 reads TGTGCCAGTTCTGGGACAGGCGGTGTGGGTCAGCCCCAGCATTTT. Translated: CASSGTGGVGQPQHF. The whole variable domain, filled in from reference TRBV19 and TRBJ1-5, reads DGGITQSPKYLFRKEGQNVTLSCEQNLNHDAMYWYRQDPGQGLRLIYYSQIVNDFQKGDIAEGYSVSREKKESFPLTVTSAQKNPTAFYLCASSGTGGVGQPQHFGDGTRLSIL.

This clonotype was counted only a few times. This may come from a read error, since a much larger clone is one base off. The rearrangement uses TRBV27 and TRBJ2-7; TRBD1 or TRBD2 may be the D gene (7 bases each). Germline V gives CDR1 MNHEY, CDR2 SMNVEV (reference sequence). The CDR3 is 13 residues long. The CDR3 loop is CTSSGGGQNEQYF. In DNA, the CDR3 is TGTACCAGCAGTGGCGGGGGACAGAACGAGCAGTACTTC.

The chain has TRBV7-2 and TRBJ2-3, with TRBD2 matching 7 bases. The CDR3 extends over 15 amino acids. Germline V lookup: CDR1 SGHTA, CDR2 FQGNSA. Trimming at V came to 5 bases and at J to 2 bases, leaving 7 bases not matched to a gene. The CDR3 nucleotides are TGTGCCAGCAGCCGGCCAGCGGGGCTCACAGATACGCAGTATTTT. Its translation: CASSRPAGLTDTQYF.